Given below is one T cell receptor (beta chain) in context. The target of this receptor is not known. No base quality values were provided; no much bigger clone lies one nucleotide off. Based on the germline V gene, the CDR1 and CDR2 sequences are SNHLY and FYNNEI. Inclusive of the bounding cysteine and phenylalanine, the CDR3 is 14 residues long. Of the read, only the CDR3 DNA is kept; its 42 bases are in frame from base 1. V trim: 3 bases; J trim: 7 bases; unmatched bases: 3. This sample stems from a study of blood T cell repertoires in COVID-19 (dated by TCRdb to 2018 to 2021). Background on the whole study: Collaborator samples came from the United States, Italy and Spain and covered acute and convalescent phases of COVID-19. The material from the prospective study consisted of cDNA or gDNA derived from T cells, B-cell-depleted T cells, or PBMCs. Subjects who had been exposed to COVID-19, were actively infected with it, or had recovered from it provided the deeply sampled blood TCRbeta repertoires that made up the dataset. The repertoires were released in a freely available public database intended as a resource for research on the immune response to SARS-CoV-2. The samples were drawn from the first 160 participants of the ongoing ImmuneRACE study and from 1,254 subjects provided by 6 global collaborators. Sample metadata almost always included a de-identified subject ID, COVID-19 status, age in years and sex. HLA class I and class II types, where available, came from metadata supplied by the sample provider rather than from assay-based typing. The full study reports these points: How much clinical and demographic metadata was included differed by source and by participant, and the metadata was provided uncurated.

Collaborating institutions collected whole blood in K2EDTA tubes following their own protocols. For TCRbeta analysis, collaborator samples were shipped as frozen whole blood, as isolated PBMCs, or as DNA extracted from either sample type. The immunoSEQ Assay, a bias-controlled multiplex PCR, was used to amplify TCRbeta CDR3 regions from genomic DNA. The original pipeline was this. Within the assay, amplification of reference gene primers was used to estimate how many nucleated cells each sample contained. Sequence reads were collapsed and filtered to measure the absolute abundance of every unique TCRbeta CDR3 rearrangement. For each sample, productive Simpson clonality was calculated as the square root of Simpson's diversity index over productive rearrangements. What TCRdb holds here is the immuneACCESS table cut down to in-frame rearrangements. Part of the clones is not present; checked against another copy, under half of the missing clones reflect an unresolved V gene, and the others are unexplained. The V and J calls and the clone size are those of that table, but D and trimming were determined from the DNA. Counted in this sample were about 89,000 clones; roughly 90% of them appeared once. Of the sample, 1.2% is held by the ten largest clones.

This TCR was sampled from a man aged 80 or over with active or convalescent COVID-19. Sequenced: peripheral blood. Recombination connected TRBV2 to TRBJ1-6; TRBD1 lines up with 7 middle nucleotides. The CDR3 corresponds to CASSDQGGNSPLHF. The DNA sequence is given as TGTGCCAGCAGTGATCAGGGGGGCAATTCACCCCTCCACTTT.